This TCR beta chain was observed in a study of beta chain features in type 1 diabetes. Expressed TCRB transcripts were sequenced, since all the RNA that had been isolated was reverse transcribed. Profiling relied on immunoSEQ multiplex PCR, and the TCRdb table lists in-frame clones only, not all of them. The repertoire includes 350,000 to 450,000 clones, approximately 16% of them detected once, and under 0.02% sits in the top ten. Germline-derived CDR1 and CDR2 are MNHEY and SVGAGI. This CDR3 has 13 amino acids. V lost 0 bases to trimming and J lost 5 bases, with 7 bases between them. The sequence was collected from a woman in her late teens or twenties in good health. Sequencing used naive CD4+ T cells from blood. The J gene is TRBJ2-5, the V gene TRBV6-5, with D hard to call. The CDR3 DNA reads TGTGCCAGCAGTTACTCAAGTGAGGAGACCCAGTACTTC. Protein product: CASSYSSEETQYF.